This T cell receptor (beta chain) was sequenced for a study of cytomegalovirus exposure and HLA in healthy donors. Broader study findings: The majority of TCR sequences were rare, yet some public TCRs appeared in many donors. Among immune exposure information, only CMV serostatus was available. Trimming of TCR beta V- and J-genes showed a link, identified in a later analysis, to a missense DCLRE1C variant.

Notes on this clone: Its antigen is unknown.

CDR1 SNHLY and CDR2 FYNNEI come from the germline V gene. V gave up 3 bases and J gave up 4 bases, with 15 bases separating them. This CDR3 has 15 amino acids. Researchers ran the PCR with 60 Vbeta and 13 Jbeta primers. Sequencing was performed with immunoSEQ multiplex PCR; in TCRdb, only in-frame clones are kept and a portion is missing. In the table there are some 150,000 clones, around 82% of which are singletons. The material sequenced was PBMCs. The chain recombines TRBV2 with TRBJ1-2, with a weak D call TRBD1 (5 bases). The sequence derives from a man between 45 and 60 years old in good health and CMV-seronegative. CDR3 amino acids: CASSDRDSSLYGYTF. The CDR3 DNA reads as TGTGCCAGCAGTGACAGGGACTCTTCTCTCTATGGCTACACCTTC. Full variable domain (missing parts from reference TRBV2 and TRBJ1-2): EPEVTQTPSHQVTQMGQEVILRCVPISNHLYFYWYRQILGQKVEFLVSFYNNEISEKSEIFDDQFSVERPDGSNFTLKIRSTKLEDSAMYFCASSDRDSSLYGYTFGSGTRLTVV.